The rows below give T cell receptor beta chains drawn from one sample of a study of T cell responses to AZD1222 COVID-19 vaccine. Clones were read by immunoSEQ multiplex PCR, and TCRdb kept only the in-frame ones, dropping some. The data show more than 150,000 clones, 85% to 95% seen once. The specimen comprised peripheral blood, sampled on day 0 of AZD1222 vaccination. The receptors come from an adult in good health. The CDR3 runs from the conserved cysteine through the conserved F or W.

cdr3_aa j_call v_call
CASSDKTGANYGYTF TRBJ1-2 TRBV6-4
CASSPRYEQFF TRBJ2-1 TRBV12-3/TRBV12-4
CASSLAGRPNTGELFF TRBJ2-2 TRBV19
CASSPWGETYEQYF TRBJ2-7 TRBV19
CASRSHSNQPQHF TRBJ1-5 TRBV6-5
CASSRGEGSKTGELFF TRBJ2-2 TRBV3-1/TRBV3-2
CASSLSTSRAYEQYF TRBJ2-7 TRBV11-2
CASSLDGRGRAPNYGYTF TRBJ1-2 TRBV11-2
CASSPTGVLSEGGNTIYF TRBJ1-3 TRBV7-9
CASSIGMRGTQPQHF TRBJ1-5 TRBV19